This record concerns one T cell receptor beta chain sequence. This clonotype was picked up many times. What this receptor recognizes is not known. There are no base qualities to consult, and no much larger clone falls within one base. Stable Graves' hyperthyroidism was defined as the absence of progression to ophthalmopathy over 18 months of follow-up. Hyperthyroidism patients were aged 18 to 65 years and newly diagnosed, with disease duration of less than 2 months. Any patient with an uncontrolled infection, another autoimmune disease, pregnancy or lactation was excluded. Diagnoses were established on the basis of clinical symptoms, serum thyroxine and TRAb, thyroid ultrasound, and orbital computed tomography. PBMCs were isolated from 8 to 10 ml of fresh peripheral blood by Ficoll-Paque density gradient centrifugation. Total RNA was extracted using Trizol reagent, and RNA quality was assessed on an Agilent 2100 Bioanalyzer.

The data were taken from a study of T cells in Graves' hyperthyroidism and ophthalmopathy (dated by TCRdb to about 2019). As for the study more broadly: Peripheral blood samples were taken at the time of initial diagnosis, prior to any treatment. Once sampling was done, hyperthyroidism patients were given methimazole at a starting dose of 30 mg daily, whereas ophthalmopathy patients were given high-dose intravenous methylprednisolone. Prospective prediction of ophthalmopathy was tested in an independent validation cohort consisting of under 20 hyperthyroidism patients and more than 15 patients who later progressed to ophthalmopathy. In roughly six Graves' hyperthyroidism patients, the study also compared T-cell repertoires from thyroid tissue with T-cell repertoires from blood. The approximately 90 discovery patients were divided at random into training and test sets in a 7:3 ratio. To identify TCR V-J signatures that set the groups apart, the researchers used a discovery cohort of about a hundred patients, made up of 43 with Graves' ophthalmopathy and 55 to 65 with stable Graves' hyperthyroidism. TCR Vbeta CDR3 sequencing of 120 to 150 peripheral blood samples (over 40 ophthalmopathy, over 70 hyperthyroidism and 17 progressor patients) is reported in the paper. Beyond this particular receptor, the publication reports: Blood samples also contained most of the expanded thyroid clonotypes (frequency above 0.001), which suggests that blood repertoires may reflect thyroid immune responses. Ophthalmopathy was separated from stable hyperthyroidism by a 13 V-J signature model, with around 90% sensitivity and 81% to 82% specificity obtained in cross-validation and 80%/75% obtained in testing. During validation, the model predicted progression to ophthalmopathy a median of around six months ahead of onset, with almost 71% sensitivity and 72% to 80% specificity. Sample size was not statistically predetermined, and blinding of investigators to group allocation was not performed.

Amplification of TCR beta CDR3 regions was carried out from RNA transcripts. The TCR CDR3 was subjected to a first round of RT-PCR using the HTBI primer set and the Qiagen OneStep RT-PCR kit. The libraries were constructed in a second round of multiplex PCR and then size-selected and purified. Sequencing of the libraries was done on an Illumina HiSeq2000 using paired-end 100 bp reads. The original pipeline was this. SOAPnuke was used to process the raw data, with reads discarded if the reads contained adapters or uncalled bases, had a mean Phred below 15, or lacked an exact constant-primer or identifier match. High-quality paired reads were merged using COPE v1.2.5, and each unique nucleotide sequence was defined as a clonotype. MiTCR v1.1 was used to align clonotypes to the IMGT TRBV, TRBD and TRBJ reference segments. The analysis was restricted to V-J combinations with a frequency above 0.0001, which together covered roughly 99% of the repertoires. The TCS score was defined as F50 (clonal expansion) divided by E x V (chaos), with BLOSUM62-based TCRdist calculated between CDR3 peptides within each V-J. Welch's t-statistics and random forest reduced around 510 V-J features to 13, which were used in a naive Bayes classifier (R e1071). The Morisita-Horn index was used to measure how similar the thyroid and blood repertoires were. The public reads were run again by TCRdb, first through fastp at Q25 and then through MiXCR, and only productive beta chains were kept. Every entry covers one CDR3 protein and lists the most common genes and DNA from its rows. TCRdb's processing, not the authors' own work, is the source of the V and J calls. The sample has about 680,000 distinct CDR3 sequences on record, around a third of them singletons. The top ten clonotypes cover less than 40% of the sample.

The CDR3 starts with the cysteine, ends with the phenylalanine, and has 13 residues. Here the CDR3 DNA is all that survives: 39 bases in frame from base 1. CDR1 is given as SQVTM and CDR2 as ANQGSEA, both from the germline V gene. The V end loses 4 bases and the J end loses 7 bases, and a stretch of 16 bases separates them. The chain employs TRBV29-1 and TRBJ1-2; matching of 6 bases hints at TRBD1 as the D gene. This receptor was obtained from a woman aged 40 to 50 with Graves' hyperthyroidism. Input material: blood. Read as DNA, the sequence is TGCAGCGTTGGGCTCTGGGGGGGCCTTGGCTACACCTTC. This is translated as CSVGLWGGLGYTF.